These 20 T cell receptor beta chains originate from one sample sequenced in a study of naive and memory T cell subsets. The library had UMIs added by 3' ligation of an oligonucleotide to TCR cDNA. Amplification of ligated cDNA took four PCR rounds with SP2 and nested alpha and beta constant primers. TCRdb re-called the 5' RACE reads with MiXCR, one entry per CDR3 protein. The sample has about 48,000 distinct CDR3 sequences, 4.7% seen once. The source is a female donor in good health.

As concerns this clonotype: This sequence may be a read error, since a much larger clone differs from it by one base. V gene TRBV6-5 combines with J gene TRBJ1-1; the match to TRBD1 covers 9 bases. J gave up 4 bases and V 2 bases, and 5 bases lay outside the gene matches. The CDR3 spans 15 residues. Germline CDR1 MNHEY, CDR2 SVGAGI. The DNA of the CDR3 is TGTGCCAGCAGTTACGGGACAGGGCGAGCCACTGAAGCTTTCTTT. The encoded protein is CASSYGTGRATEAFF.

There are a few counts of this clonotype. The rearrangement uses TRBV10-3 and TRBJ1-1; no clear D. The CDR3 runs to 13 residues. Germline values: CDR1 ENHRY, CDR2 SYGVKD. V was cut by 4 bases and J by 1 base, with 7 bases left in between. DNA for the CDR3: TGTGCCATCAGTGCAACGGGGAACACTGAAGCTTTCTTT. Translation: CAISATGNTEAFF.

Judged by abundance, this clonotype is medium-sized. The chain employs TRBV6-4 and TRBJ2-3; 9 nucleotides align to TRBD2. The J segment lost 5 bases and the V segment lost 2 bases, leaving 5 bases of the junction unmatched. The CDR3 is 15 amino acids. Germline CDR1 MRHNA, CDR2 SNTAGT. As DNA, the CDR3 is TGTGCCAGCAGTGACAAGGCGGGAGGGAAAGATACGCAGTATTTT. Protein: CASSDKAGGKDTQYF.

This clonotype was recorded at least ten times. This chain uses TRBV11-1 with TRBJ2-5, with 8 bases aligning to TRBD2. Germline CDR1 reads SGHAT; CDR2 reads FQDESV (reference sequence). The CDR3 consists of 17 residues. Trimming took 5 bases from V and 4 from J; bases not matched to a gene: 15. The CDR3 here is CASSRETSDPWRETQYF. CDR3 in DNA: TGTGCCAGCAGCCGAGAGACTAGCGACCCTTGGCGAGAGACCCAGTACTTC. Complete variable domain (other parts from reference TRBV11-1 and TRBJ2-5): EAEVAQSPRYKITEKSQAVAFWCDPISGHATLYWYRQILGQGPELLVQFQDESVVDDSQLPKDRFSAERLKGVDSTLKIQPAELGDSAMYLCASSRETSDPWRETQYFGPGTRLLVL.

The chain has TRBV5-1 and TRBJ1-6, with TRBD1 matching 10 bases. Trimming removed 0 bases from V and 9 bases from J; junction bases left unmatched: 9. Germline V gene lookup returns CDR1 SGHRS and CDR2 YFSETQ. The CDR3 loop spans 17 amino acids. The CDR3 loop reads CASSLDLTGGRSSPLHF. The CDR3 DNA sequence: TGCGCCAGCAGCTTGGATTTGACAGGGGGCCGCTCTTCACCCCTCCACTTT.

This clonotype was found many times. CDR3 region: CASSEALQVATQYF. CDR3 bases: TGTGCCAGCAGTGAAGCGCTTCAGGTTGCTACGCAGTATTTT. The J gene is TRBJ2-3, the V gene TRBV2; D call uncertain. Trimming shortened V by 0 bases and J by 8 bases, and 12 bases separated the two germline ends. The CDR3 loop spans 14 amino acids. Germline values: CDR1 SNHLY, CDR2 FYNNEI.

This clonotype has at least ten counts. The CDR3: CASSLAHYGYTF. CDR3 in DNA: TGTGCCAGCAGTTTAGCCCACTATGGCTACACCTTC. V gene TRBV12-3 or TRBV12-4 combines with J gene TRBJ1-2, with D uncertain. CDR3 size: 12 residues. V was pared by 0 bases and J by 3 bases, with 2 bases between.

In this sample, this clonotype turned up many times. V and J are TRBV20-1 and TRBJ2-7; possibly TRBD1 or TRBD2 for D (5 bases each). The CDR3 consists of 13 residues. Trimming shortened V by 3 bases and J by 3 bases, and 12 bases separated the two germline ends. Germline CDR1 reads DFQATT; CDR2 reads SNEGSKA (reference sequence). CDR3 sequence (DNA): TGCAGTGCTAGTCGGGGACCCAACTACGAGCAGTACTTC. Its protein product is CSASRGPNYEQYF.

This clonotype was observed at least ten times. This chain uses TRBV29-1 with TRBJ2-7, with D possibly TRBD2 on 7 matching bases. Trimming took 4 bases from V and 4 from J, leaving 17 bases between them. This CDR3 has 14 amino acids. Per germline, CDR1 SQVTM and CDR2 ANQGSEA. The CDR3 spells CSVGEGGGGYEQYF. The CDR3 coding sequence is TGCAGCGTTGGGGAGGGGGGAGGTGGTTACGAGCAGTACTTC.

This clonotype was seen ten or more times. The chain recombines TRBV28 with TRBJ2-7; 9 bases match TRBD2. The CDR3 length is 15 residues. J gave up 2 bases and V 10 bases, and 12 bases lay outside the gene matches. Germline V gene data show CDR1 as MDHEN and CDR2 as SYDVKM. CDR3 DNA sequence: TGTGCCACCTCTAAGGGTGGACTAGCGCCCTACGAGCAGTACTTC. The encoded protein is CATSKGGLAPYEQYF.

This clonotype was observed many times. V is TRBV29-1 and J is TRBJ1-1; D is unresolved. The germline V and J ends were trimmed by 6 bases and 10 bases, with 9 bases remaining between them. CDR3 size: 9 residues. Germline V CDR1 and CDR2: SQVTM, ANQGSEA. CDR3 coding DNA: TGCAGCGTGTCGGGGATAGCTTTCTTT. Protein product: CSVSGIAFF.

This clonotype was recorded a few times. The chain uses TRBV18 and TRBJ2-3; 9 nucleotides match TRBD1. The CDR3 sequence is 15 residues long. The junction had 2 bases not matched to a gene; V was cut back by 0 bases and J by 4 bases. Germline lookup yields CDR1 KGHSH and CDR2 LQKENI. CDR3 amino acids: CASSPPQGASDTQYF. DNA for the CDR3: TGTGCCAGCTCACCACCACAGGGGGCCTCAGATACGCAGTATTTT.

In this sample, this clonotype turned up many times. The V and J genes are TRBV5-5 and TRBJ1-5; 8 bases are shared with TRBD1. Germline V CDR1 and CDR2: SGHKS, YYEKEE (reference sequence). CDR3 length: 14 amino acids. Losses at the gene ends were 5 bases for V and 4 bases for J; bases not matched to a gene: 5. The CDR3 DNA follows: TGTGCCAGCAGTTCCGGACAGGGTAATCAGCCCCAGCATTTT. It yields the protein CASSSGQGNQPQHF.

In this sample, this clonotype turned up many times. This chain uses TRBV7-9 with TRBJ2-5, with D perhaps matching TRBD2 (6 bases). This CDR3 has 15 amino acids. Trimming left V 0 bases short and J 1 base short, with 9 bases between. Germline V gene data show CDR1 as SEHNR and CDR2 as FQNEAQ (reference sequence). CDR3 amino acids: CASSLAGGGQETQYF. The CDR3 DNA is TGTGCCAGCAGCTTAGCCGGGGGAGGCCAAGAGACCCAGTACTTC.

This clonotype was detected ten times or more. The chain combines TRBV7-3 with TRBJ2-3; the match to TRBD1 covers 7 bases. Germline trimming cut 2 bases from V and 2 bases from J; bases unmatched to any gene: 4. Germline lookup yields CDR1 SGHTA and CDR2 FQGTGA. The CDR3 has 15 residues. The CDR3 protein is CASSLRTGFTDTQYF. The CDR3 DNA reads TGTGCCAGCAGCTTACGGACAGGCTTCACAGATACGCAGTATTTT.

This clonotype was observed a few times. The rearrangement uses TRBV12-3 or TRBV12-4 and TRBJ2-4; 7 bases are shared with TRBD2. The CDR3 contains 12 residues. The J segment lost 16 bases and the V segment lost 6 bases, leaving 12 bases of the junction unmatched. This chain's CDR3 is CASSQAGTQHYF. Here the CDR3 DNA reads TGTGCCAGCAGCCAAGCGGGAACCCAGCATTACTTC.

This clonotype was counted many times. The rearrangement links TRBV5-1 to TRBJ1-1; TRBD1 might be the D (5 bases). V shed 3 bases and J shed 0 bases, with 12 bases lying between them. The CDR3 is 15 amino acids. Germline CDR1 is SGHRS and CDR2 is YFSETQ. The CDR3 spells CASSSLGVMNTEAFF. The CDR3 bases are TGCGCCAGCAGCTCCCTGGGGGTAATGAACACTGAAGCTTTCTTT.

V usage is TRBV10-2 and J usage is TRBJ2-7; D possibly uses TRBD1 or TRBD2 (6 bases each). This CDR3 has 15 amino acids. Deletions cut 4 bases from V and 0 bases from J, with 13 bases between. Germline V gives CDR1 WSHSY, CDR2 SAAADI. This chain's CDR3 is CASSGPTGASYEQYF. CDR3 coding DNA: TGCGCCAGCAGTGGCCCCACGGGGGCCTCCTACGAGCAGTACTTC.

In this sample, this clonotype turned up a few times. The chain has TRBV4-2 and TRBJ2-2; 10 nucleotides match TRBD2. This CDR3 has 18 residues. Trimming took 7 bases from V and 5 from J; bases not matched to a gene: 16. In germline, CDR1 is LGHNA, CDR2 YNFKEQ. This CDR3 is CASTKGGLAGVKTGELFF. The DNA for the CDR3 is TGTGCCAGCACCAAAGGCGGCCTAGCGGGAGTAAAAACCGGGGAGCTGTTTTTT.

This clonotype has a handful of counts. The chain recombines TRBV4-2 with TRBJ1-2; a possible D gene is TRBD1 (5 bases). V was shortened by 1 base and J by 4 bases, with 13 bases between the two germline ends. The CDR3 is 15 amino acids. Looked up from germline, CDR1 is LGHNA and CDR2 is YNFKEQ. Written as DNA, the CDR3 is TGTGCCAGCAGCCAAGGTGGGGGGGATAGCTATGGCTACACCTTC. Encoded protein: CASSQGGGDSYGYTF.